The 19 T cell receptor beta chains in this list originate from one sample, sequenced in a study of blood T cell repertoires in COVID-19. Repertoires were generated with immunoSEQ multiplex PCR, while TCRdb's copy carries only in-frame clones and drops some. The table records some 170,000 clones, 90% to 95% of them present only once. Sample: peripheral blood. These TCRs come from a woman aged 55 to 70 with COVID-19, enrolled during active disease.

The V gene is TRBV27, the J gene TRBJ1-1, with unresolved D. This CDR3 comprises 14 residues. Germline lookup yields CDR1 MNHEY and CDR2 SMNVEV (reference sequence). Between the trimmed V and J ends, which lost 6 bases and 4 bases, there was a span of 15 bases. This CDR3 reads CASSRGYLSTEAFF. The CDR3 DNA reads TGTGCCAGCAGCCGGGGTTACCTGAGCACTGAAGCTTTCTTT.

This clone was seen once. The chain recombines TRBV7-2 with TRBJ1-3; D uncertain. The CDR3 loop spans 16 amino acids. Germline CDR1 reads SGHTA; CDR2 reads FQGNSA. Trimming pared 4 bases from V and 1 base from J, leaving 14 bases between. As DNA, the CDR3 is TGTGCCAGCAGCTCCTACCTGGGAGGTTCTGGAAACACCATATATTTT. This codes for CASSSYLGGSGNTIYF.

The chain joins TRBV6-2 or TRBV6-3 to TRBJ1-1; TRBD1 might be the D (6 bases). The germline V gene has CDR1 MNHEY and CDR2 SVGEGT. CDR3 length: 14 residues. Trimming cost V 4 bases and J 5 bases, with 14 bases left between them. The CDR3 DNA reads as TGTGCCAGCAGTTTCGTGAGGGGGGGTACTGAAGCTTTCTTT. Its translation is CASSFVRGGTEAFF.

The rearrangement uses TRBV5-6 and TRBJ2-7, with 7 bases identical to TRBD1. The CDR3 runs 13 residues. The ends lost 3 bases at V and 1 base at J; junction bases unmatched: 1. CDR1 and CDR2 (germline): SGHDT, YYEEEE. This CDR3 reads CASSYRGSYEQYF. In nucleotides, the CDR3 is TGTGCCAGCAGCTACAGGGGTTCCTACGAGCAGTACTTC.

This sequence joins TRBV18 and TRBJ1-4, with 7 nucleotides matching TRBD1. The CDR3 covers 14 residues. Trimming removed 4 bases from V and 8 bases from J; junction bases left unmatched: 7. Looked up from germline, CDR1 is KGHSH and CDR2 is LQKENI. In DNA, the CDR3 is TGTGCCAGCTCACTAGACAGGGCGAACGAAAAACTGTTTTTT. This translates into CASSLDRANEKLFF.

The chain combines TRBV5-6 with TRBJ1-4; 7 bases map to TRBD1. Germline V gives CDR1 SGHDT, CDR2 YYEEEE. The CDR3 has 14 residues. V trimming: 6 bases; J trimming: 7 bases; junction bases outside the gene matches: 9. CDR3 in amino acids: CASMRQGLIEKLFF. CDR3 bases: TGTGCCAGCATGAGACAGGGTTTGATTGAAAAACTGTTTTTT. Full variable domain (outside the CDR3, taken from reference TRBV5-6 and TRBJ1-4): DAGVTQSPTHLIKTRGQQVTLRCSPKSGHDTVSWYQQALGQGPQFIFQYYEEEERQRGNFPDRFSGHQFPNYSSELNVNALLLGDSALYLCASMRQGLIEKLFFGSGTQLSVL.

J is TRBJ1-5 and V is TRBV25-1; tentative D call: TRBD1 (6 bases). Germline V gene lookup returns CDR1 MGHDK and CDR2 SYGVNS. This CDR3 spans 14 amino acids. Trimming cost V 6 bases and J 4 bases, with 13 bases left between them. CDR3 nucleotide sequence: TGTGCCAGCAGCGAAACAGGGATAAATCAGCCCCAGCATTTT. Amino acid sequence: CASSETGINQPQHF.

The CDR3 DNA reads as TGCGCCAGCAGCCCGGGACTAGCGGGGGGGGGCGGAGAGACCCAGTACTTC. It encodes CASSPGLAGGGGETQYF. The chain has TRBV4-3 and TRBJ2-5; 16 bases align to TRBD2. Germline CDR1 is LGHNA and CDR2 is YSLEER. The CDR3 is made up of 17 amino acids. Germline trimming cut 4 bases from V and 4 bases from J; bases unmatched to any gene: 6.

This clone was observed a single time. V and J are TRBV4-2 and TRBJ2-2; 14 bases match TRBD2. The CDR3 is 19 residues long. From germline, CDR1 is LGHNA and CDR2 YNFKEQ. The J segment lost 1 base and the V segment lost 0 bases, leaving 4 bases of the junction unmatched. This CDR3 is CASSQEGLAGDKNTGELFF. The CDR3 DNA reads TGTGCCAGCAGCCAAGAGGGACTAGCGGGGGATAAGAACACCGGGGAGCTGTTTTTT.

The chain combines TRBV30 with TRBJ1-5; 7 nucleotides agree with TRBD1. Germline V gives CDR1 GTSNPN, CDR2 SVGIG (reference sequence). With 3 bases clipped from V and 6 bases from J, the junction kept 8 bases outside the gene matches. This CDR3 spans 14 amino acids. CDR3 region: CAWRNRGKGQPQHF. The CDR3 bases are TGTGCCTGGAGAAACAGGGGAAAGGGTCAGCCCCAGCATTTT.

The chain uses TRBV7-9 and TRBJ2-5; weak D call: TRBD1 (5 bases). This CDR3 has 14 residues. V lost 1 base and J 2 bases, leaving 8 bases between the germline ends. Germline V gene sequence: CDR1 SEHNR, CDR2 FQNEAQ (reference sequence). In DNA form, the CDR3 reads TGTGCCAGCAGCTTAGGGGGCCCTCAAGAGACCCAGTACTTC. This encodes CASSLGGPQETQYF.

This clone has only a few counts. The V gene is TRBV19, the J gene TRBJ2-7, with 9 bases matching TRBD2. Germline-derived CDR1 and CDR2 are LNHDA and SQIVND (reference sequence). The CDR3 runs 13 residues. V was clipped by 6 bases and J by 3 bases; unmatched bases: 3. CDR3 in DNA: TGTGCCAGTAGGGCGGGGGGGCACTACGAGCAGTACTTC. Protein sequence: CASRAGGHYEQYF.

The V gene is TRBV14, the J gene TRBJ2-2; maybe TRBD1 (7 bases). V shed 6 bases and J shed 6 bases, with 17 bases lying between them. Looked up from germline, CDR1 is SGHDN and CDR2 is FVKESK. There are 15 residues in the CDR3. The chain's CDR3 is CASRKTGKRAGELFF. The CDR3 DNA sequence: TGTGCCAGCAGAAAGACAGGGAAGCGGGCCGGGGAGCTGTTTTTT. Complete variable domain (other parts from reference TRBV14 and TRBJ2-2): EAGVTQFPSHSVIEKGQTVTLRCDPISGHDNLYWYRRVMGKEIKFLLHFVKESKQDESGMPNNRFLAERTGGTYSTLKVQPAELEDSGVYFCASRKTGKRAGELFFGEGSRLTVL.

The gene calls are TRBV7-9 and TRBJ2-5; 9 positions match TRBD1. The CDR3 sequence is 13 residues long. J was trimmed by 4 bases and V by 3 bases; bases with no gene match: 0. Germline CDR1 is SEHNR and CDR2 is FQNEAQ (reference sequence). The CDR3, as DNA: TGTGCCAGCAGCTTGGACAGGGGAGAGACCCAGTACTTC. It yields the protein CASSLDRGETQYF.

The chain uses TRBV4-3 and TRBJ1-2; possibly TRBD1 for D (5 bases). Germline values: CDR1 LGHNA, CDR2 YSLEER. The CDR3 has 15 amino acids. Trimming pared 4 bases from V and 8 bases from J, leaving 20 bases between. The chain's CDR3 is CASSPETASLWGYTF. CDR3 coding DNA: TGCGCCAGCAGCCCAGAGACAGCGTCGCTATGGGGCTACACCTTC.

This chain links TRBV30 with TRBJ1-2; 8 nucleotides align to TRBD1. The V gene's germline CDR1 is GTSNPN and CDR2 SVGIG (reference sequence). V shed 7 bases and J 3 bases; nucleotides not matched to a gene: 7. The CDR3 contains 13 residues. The CDR3 nucleotides are TGTGCCTCAAAGGCACAGGGGGACTATGGCTACACCTTC. This encodes CASKAQGDYGYTF.

The V gene is TRBV6-2 or TRBV6-3, the J gene TRBJ2-5; TRBD2 matches at 11 bases. Per germline, CDR1 MNHEY and CDR2 SVGEGT. The CDR3 extends over 14 amino acids. V shed 4 bases, J shed 5 bases, and the junction held 3 bases outside the gene matches. As DNA, the CDR3 is TGTGCCAGCAGTTTTAGCGGGGGGGCCGAGACCCAGTACTTC. Protein: CASSFSGGAETQYF.

V and J are TRBV19 and TRBJ1-1, with D possibly matching TRBD1 (5 bases). V was cut by 7 bases and J by 3 bases, with 12 bases left in between. Germline assignment: CDR1 LNHDA and CDR2 SQIVND (reference sequence). The CDR3 extends over 13 amino acids. CDR3 sequence: CASTDSSYTEAFF. The CDR3 DNA sequence: TGTGCCAGTACCGACAGTTCTTACACTGAAGCTTTCTTT.

The V gene is TRBV4-2, the J gene TRBJ1-5; possible D gene TRBD1, 5 bases. V was shortened by 0 bases and J by 2 bases, with 8 bases between the two germline ends. Germline values: CDR1 LGHNA, CDR2 YNFKEQ. CDR3 size: 15 residues. The CDR3 loop is CASSQERGGNQPQHF. The CDR3 coding sequence is TGTGCCAGCAGCCAAGAAAGGGGTGGCAATCAGCCCCAGCATTTT.